The TCR beta chain described here comes from a study of beta chain features in type 1 diabetes. Study conclusions and caveats: Naive, central memory and Treg TCRB repertoires seemed to resemble each other more closely in patients than they did in healthy donors.

Germline-derived CDR1 and CDR2 are SEHNR and FQNEAQ (reference sequence). V lost 1 base and J lost 5, with 9 bases in between. This CDR3 is built from 14 residues. Turning to this clone: What it binds is unknown.

TCRB transcripts that were expressed got sequenced, as all of the isolated RNA had been reverse transcribed. The repertoire was sequenced with immunoSEQ multiplex PCR; TCRdb's copy has only in-frame clones and lacks some. Of 300,000 to 450,000 clones in the sample, around 13% are singletons; the top ten hold under 0.02%. Input material: naive CD4+ T cells from blood. The TCR comes from a man younger than 35 in good health. V and J are TRBV7-9 and TRBJ2-1; weak D call: TRBD1 (6 bases). CDR3 residues: CASSLDRVHNEQFF. As DNA, the CDR3 is TGTGCCAGCAGCTTAGACAGGGTCCACAATGAGCAGTTCTTC.